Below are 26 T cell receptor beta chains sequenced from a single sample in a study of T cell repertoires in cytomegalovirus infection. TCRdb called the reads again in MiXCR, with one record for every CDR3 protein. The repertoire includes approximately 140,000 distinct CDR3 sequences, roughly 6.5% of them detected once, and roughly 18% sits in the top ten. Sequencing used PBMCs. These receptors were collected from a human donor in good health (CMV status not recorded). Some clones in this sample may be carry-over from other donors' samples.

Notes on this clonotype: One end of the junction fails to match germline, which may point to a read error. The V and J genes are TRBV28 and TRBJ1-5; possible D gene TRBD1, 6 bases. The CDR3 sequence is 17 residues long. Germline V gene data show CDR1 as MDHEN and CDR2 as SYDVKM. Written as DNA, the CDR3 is TGTGCCAGCAGCTTATCCTCGGACAGCTATAGCAATCAGCCCCAGCATTTT. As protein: CASSLSSDSYSNQPQHF. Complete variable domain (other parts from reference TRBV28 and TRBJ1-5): DVKVTQSSRYLVKRTGEKVFLECVQDMDHENMFWYRQDPGLGLRLIYFSYDVKMKEKGDIPEGYSVSREKKERFSLILESASTNQTSMYLCASSLSSDSYSNQPQHFGDGTRLSIL.

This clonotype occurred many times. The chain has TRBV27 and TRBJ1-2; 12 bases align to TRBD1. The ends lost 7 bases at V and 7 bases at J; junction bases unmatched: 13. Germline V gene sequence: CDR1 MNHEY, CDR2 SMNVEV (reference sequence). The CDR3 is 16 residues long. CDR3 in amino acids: CASTLRAGTGGVGYTF. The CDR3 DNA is TGTGCCAGCACCCTAAGGGCGGGGACAGGGGGCGTTGGCTACACCTTC.

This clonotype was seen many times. CDR3 in amino acids: CASSLDAGGTDTQYF. In DNA, the CDR3 is TGTGCCAGCAGCTTAGACGCGGGGGGCACAGATACGCAGTATTTT. This sequence joins TRBV7-2 and TRBJ2-3; 7 positions match TRBD2. Per the germline V gene, CDR1 is SGHTA and CDR2 is FQGNSA. V lost 1 base to trimming and J lost 1 base; unmatched junction nucleotides: 2. The length of the CDR3 is 15 residues.

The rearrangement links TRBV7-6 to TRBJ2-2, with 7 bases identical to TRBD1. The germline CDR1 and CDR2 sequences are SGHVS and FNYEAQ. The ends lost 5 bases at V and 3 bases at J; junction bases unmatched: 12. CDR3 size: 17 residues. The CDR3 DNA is TGTGCCAGCAGCCCCACCACCGGGACAGCTTACACCGGGGAGCTGTTTTTT. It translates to CASSPTTGTAYTGELFF. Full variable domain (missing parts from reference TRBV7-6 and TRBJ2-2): GAGVSQSPRYKVTKRGQDVALRCDPISGHVSLYWYRQALGQGPEFLTYFNYEAQQDKSGLPNDRFSAERPEGSISTLTIQRTEQRDSAMYRCASSPTTGTAYTGELFFGEGSRLTVL.

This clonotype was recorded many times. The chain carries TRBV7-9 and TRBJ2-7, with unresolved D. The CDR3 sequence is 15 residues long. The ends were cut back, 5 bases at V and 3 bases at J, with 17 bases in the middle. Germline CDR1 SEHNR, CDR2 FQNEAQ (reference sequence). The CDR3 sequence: CASSPRIPPLYEQYF. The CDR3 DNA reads TGTGCCAGCAGCCCAAGAATCCCCCCGCTCTACGAGCAGTACTTC. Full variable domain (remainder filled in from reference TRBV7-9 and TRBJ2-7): DTGVSQNPRHKITKRGQNVTFRCDPISEHNRLYWYRQTLGQGPEFLTYFQNEAQLEKSRLLSDRFSAERPKGSFSTLEIQRTEQGDSAMYLCASSPRIPPLYEQYFGPGTRLTVT.

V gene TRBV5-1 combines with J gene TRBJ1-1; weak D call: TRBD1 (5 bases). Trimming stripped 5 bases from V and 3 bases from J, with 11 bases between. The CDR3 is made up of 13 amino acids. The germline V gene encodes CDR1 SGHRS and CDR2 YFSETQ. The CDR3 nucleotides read TGCGCCAGCAGGATTGTAGGGGACACTGAAGCTTTCTTT. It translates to CASRIVGDTEAFF.

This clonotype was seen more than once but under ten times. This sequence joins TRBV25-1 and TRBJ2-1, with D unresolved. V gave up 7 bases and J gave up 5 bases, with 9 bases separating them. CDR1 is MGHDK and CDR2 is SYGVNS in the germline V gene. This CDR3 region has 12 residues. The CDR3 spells CASTKGHNEQFF. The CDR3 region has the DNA TGTGCCAGCACCAAAGGACACAATGAGCAGTTCTTC.

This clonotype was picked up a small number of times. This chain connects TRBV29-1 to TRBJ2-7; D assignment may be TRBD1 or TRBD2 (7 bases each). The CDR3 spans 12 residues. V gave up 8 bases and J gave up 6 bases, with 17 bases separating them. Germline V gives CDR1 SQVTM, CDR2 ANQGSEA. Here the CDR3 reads CSFNRGGGEQYF. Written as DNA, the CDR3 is TGCAGCTTCAACAGGGGCGGGGGCGAGCAGTACTTC.

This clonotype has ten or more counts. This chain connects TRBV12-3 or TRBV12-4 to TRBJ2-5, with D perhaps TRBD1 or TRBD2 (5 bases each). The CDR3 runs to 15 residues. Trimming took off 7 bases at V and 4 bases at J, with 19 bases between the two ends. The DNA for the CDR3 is TGTGCCAGCAAACCCCCCGGGACCCGGGGAGAGACCCAGTACTTC. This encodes CASKPPGTRGETQYF.

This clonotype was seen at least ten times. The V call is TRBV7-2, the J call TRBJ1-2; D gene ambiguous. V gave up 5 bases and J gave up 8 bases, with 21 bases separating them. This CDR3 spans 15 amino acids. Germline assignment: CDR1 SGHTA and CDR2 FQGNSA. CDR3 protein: CASSPPDRQIRGYTF. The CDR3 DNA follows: TGTGCCAGCAGCCCTCCGGACCGCCAGATTAGAGGCTACACCTTC.

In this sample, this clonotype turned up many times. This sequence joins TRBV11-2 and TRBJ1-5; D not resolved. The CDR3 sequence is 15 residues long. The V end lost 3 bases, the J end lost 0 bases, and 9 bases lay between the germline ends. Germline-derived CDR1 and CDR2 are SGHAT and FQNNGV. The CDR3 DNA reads TGTGCCAGCAGCTTCGGGGTCGATAGCAATCAGCCCCAGCATTTT. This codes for CASSFGVDSNQPQHF.

CDR3 sequence reads: CASSFPGGRTQYF. CDR3 sequence (DNA): TGTGCCAGCAGCTTCCCAGGGGGACGGACCCAGTACTTC. V gene TRBV11-2 combines with J gene TRBJ2-5; TRBD1 agrees at 7 bases. CDR1 is SGHAT and CDR2 is FQNNGV in the germline V gene. The CDR3 is 13 amino acids. The V and J ends lost 3 bases and 7 bases, in that order; junction bases with no gene match: 5.

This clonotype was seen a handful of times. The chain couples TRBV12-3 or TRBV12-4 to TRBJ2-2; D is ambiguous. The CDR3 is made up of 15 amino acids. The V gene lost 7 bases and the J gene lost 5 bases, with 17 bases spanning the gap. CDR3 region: CASTPGNPRTGELFF. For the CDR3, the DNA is TGTGCCAGCACTCCTGGGAACCCAAGGACCGGGGAGCTGTTTTTT.

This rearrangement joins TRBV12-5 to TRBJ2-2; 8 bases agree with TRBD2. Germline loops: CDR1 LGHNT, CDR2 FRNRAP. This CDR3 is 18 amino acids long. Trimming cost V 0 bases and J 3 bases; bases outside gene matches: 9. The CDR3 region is CASGLVLGRGVDTGELFF. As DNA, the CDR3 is TGTGCTAGTGGTTTGGTACTGGGGCGGGGGGTCGACACCGGGGAGCTGTTTTTT.

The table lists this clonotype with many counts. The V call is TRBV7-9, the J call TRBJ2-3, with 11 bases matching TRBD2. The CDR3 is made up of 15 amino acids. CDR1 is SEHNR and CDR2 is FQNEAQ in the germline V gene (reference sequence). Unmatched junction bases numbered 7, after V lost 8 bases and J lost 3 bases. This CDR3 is CASGLLAGETDTQYF. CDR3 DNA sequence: TGTGCCAGCGGGTTACTAGCGGGGGAGACAGATACGCAGTATTTT.

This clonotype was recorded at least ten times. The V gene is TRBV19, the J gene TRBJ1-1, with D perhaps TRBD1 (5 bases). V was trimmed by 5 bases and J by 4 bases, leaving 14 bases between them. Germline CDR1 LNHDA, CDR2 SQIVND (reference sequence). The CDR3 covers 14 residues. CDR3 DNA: TGTGCCAGTAGTCCACAGGCCACGGGCACTGAAGCTTTCTTT. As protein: CASSPQATGTEAFF.

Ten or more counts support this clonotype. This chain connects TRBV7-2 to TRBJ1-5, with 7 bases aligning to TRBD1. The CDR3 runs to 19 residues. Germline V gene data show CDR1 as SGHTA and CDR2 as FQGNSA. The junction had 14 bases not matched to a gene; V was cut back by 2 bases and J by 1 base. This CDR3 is CASSLRTDRDLSSNQPQHF. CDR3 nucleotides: TGTGCCAGCAGCTTACGGACCGACAGGGACTTATCGAGCAATCAGCCCCAGCATTTT.

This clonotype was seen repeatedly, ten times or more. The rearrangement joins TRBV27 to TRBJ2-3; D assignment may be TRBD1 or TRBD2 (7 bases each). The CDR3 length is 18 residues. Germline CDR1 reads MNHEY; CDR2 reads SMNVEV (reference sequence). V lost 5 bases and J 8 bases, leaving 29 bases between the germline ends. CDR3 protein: CASSRTGDDWGGAGTQYF. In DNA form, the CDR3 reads TGTGCCAGCAGTCGTACAGGGGACGACTGGGGGGGCGCCGGTACGCAGTATTTT.

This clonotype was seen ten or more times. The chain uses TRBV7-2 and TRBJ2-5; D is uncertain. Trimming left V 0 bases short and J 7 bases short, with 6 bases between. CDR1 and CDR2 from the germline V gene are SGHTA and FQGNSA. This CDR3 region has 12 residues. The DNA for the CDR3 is TGTGCCAGCAGCTTAGCGGTTGGGACCCAGTACTTC. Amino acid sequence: CASSLAVGTQYF.

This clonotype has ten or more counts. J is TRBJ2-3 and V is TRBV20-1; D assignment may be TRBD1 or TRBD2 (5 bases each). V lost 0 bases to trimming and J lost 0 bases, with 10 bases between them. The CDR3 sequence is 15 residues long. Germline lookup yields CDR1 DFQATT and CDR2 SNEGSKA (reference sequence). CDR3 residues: CSARDGTSSTDTQYF. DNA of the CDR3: TGCAGTGCTAGAGATGGGACCTCCAGCACAGATACGCAGTATTTT.

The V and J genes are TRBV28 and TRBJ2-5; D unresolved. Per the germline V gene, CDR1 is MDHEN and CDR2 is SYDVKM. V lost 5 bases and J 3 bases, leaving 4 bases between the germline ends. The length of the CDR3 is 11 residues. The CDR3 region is CASSVKETQYF. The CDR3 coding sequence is TGTGCCAGCAGTGTTAAAGAGACCCAGTACTTC.

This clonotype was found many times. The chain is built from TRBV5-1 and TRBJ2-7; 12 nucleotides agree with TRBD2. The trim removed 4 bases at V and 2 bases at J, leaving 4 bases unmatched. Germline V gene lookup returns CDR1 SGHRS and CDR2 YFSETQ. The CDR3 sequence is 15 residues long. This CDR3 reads CASSPRLAGAYEQYF. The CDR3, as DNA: TGCGCCAGCAGCCCGCGACTAGCGGGGGCCTACGAGCAGTACTTC.

The CDR3 is CATSSGRVGTDYEQYF. The CDR3 nucleotides are TGTGCCACCAGCAGTGGTCGAGTCGGGACAGACTACGAGCAGTACTTC. The chain joins TRBV15 to TRBJ2-7; 7 bases match TRBD1. V gave up 3 bases and J gave up 3 bases; unmatched junction bases: 11. The germline gives CDR1 LNHNV, CDR2 YYDKDF (reference sequence). The CDR3 length is 16 residues.

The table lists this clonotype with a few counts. The CDR3 nucleotides read TGCGCCAGCAGCTTGGCCTCGGGCTACAATGAGCAGTTCTTC. It specifies CASSLASGYNEQFF. V usage is TRBV5-1 and J usage is TRBJ2-1; D unresolved. CDR3 length: 14 amino acids. Germline CDR1 SGHRS, CDR2 YFSETQ. V lost 0 bases, J lost 3 bases, and 7 bases lay in between.

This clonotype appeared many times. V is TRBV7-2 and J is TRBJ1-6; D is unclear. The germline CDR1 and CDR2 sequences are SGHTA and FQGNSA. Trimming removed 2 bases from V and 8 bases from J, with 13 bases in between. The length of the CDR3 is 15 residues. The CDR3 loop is CASSLSRARDSPLHF. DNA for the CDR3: TGTGCCAGCAGCTTATCGCGGGCGCGAGATTCACCCCTCCACTTT.

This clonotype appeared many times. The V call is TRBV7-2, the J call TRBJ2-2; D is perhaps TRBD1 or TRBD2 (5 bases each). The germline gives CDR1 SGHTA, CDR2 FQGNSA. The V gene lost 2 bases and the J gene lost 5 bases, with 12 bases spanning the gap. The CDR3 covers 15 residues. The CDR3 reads CASSLSGTGTGELFF. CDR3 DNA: TGTGCCAGCAGCTTATCCGGGACGGGTACCGGGGAGCTGTTTTTT.